This T cell receptor (beta chain) was identified during a study of blood T cells in healthy people across ages. Study outcomes and limitations: Since the PBMCs were unsorted, naive and antigen-experienced cells could not be conclusively compared. Naive CD4+ cell counts and diversity both ran higher in long-lived than in aged donors.

For the second PCR, which ran for about 6 to 11 cycles, a sample-barcoded 5' primer and a J-beta primer mix were used. TCRdb independently ran MiXCR on the 5' RACE reads; one entry per CDR3 protein. This table holds fewer than 2 million distinct CDR3 sequences, about two fifths found once. This clonotype has only a few counts. The antigen remains unidentified. The study drew donors from healthy Caucasian individuals in Russia aged about 6 to 95. No fewer than 5.5 micrograms of total RNA were isolated from every sample. The sequencing sample was made of blood. The TCR sequence derives from a human donor in good health.

CDR3 amino acids: CSVEASGAGRAYGYTF. The CDR3 DNA sequence: TGCAGCGTTGAAGCCTCCGGTGCGGGCAGAGCTTATGGCTACACCTTC. This rearrangement joins TRBV29-1 to TRBJ1-2; D is unresolved. The germline gives CDR1 SQVTM, CDR2 ANQGSEA. The V and J ends lost 1 base and 5 bases respectively, with 20 bases between them. The CDR3 length is 16 residues.